This TCR beta chain came from a study of shared clonotypes between healthy human individuals. Whole-study results and caveats: Clonotypes not shared had lower generation probabilities than those common to all four donors. Estimated clonotype richness was generally higher in naive than memory subsets. The sharing of approximately 5.1% of naive CD4 clonotypes was seen across a few donors. The authors sampled blood alone, and tissue repertoires likely differ.

Trimming at V came to 5 bases and at J to 6 bases, leaving 0 bases not matched to a gene. Germline-derived CDR1 and CDR2 are MDHEN and SYDVKM. This CDR3 is 13 amino acids long. On this clone: The antigen remains unidentified.

TCRdb's table, derived via immunoSEQ multiplex PCR, lists solely in-frame clones and lacks some. The sample includes about 1.1 million clones, 70% to 80% seen only once; the top ten take roughly 0.9%. This TCR came from a man between 18 and 35 years old in good health. Some clones in this sample may be carry-over from other donors' samples. Specimen: memory CD4+ T cells from PBMCs. The subset here: CD45RA-negative fraction. This chain joins TRBV28 and TRBJ2-3, with 12 bases that match TRBD2. CDR3 protein: CASSTSGRDTQYF. The CDR3 DNA reads as TGTGCCAGCAGTACTAGCGGGAGGGATACGCAGTATTTT.